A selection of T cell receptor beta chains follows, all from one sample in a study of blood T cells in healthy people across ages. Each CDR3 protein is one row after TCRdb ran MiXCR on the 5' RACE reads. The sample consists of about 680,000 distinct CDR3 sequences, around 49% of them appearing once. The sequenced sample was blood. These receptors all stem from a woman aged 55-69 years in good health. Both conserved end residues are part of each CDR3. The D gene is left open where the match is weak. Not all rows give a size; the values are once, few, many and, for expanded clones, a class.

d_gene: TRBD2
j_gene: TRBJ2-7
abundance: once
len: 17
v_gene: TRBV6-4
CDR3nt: TGTGCCAGGATAACAGGGTACATAGCGGGAGGAACCTACGAGCAGTACTTC
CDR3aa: CARITGYIAGGTYEQYF

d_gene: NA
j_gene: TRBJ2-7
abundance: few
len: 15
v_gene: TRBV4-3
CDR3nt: TGCGCCAGCAGCCAAGATTTGCGCGGGGCCCACGAGCAGTACTTC
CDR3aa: CASSQDLRGAHEQYF

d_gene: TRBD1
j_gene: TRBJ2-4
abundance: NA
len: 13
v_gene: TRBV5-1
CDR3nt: TGCGCCAGCACACCGGGACAGCAAAACATTCAGTACTTC
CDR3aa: CASTPGQQNIQYF

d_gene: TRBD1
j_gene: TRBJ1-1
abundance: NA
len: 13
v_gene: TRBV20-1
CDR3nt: TGCAGTGCACCGCCGGGACAGGGGGCTCAAGCTTTCTTT
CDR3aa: CSAPPGQGAQAFF

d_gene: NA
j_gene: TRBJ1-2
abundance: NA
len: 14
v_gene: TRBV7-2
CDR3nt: TGTGCCAGCAGCTTAATGAGGGGAAACTATGGCTACACCTTC
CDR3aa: CASSLMRGNYGYTF

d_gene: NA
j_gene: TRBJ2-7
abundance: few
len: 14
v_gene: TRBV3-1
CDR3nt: TGTGCCAGCAGCCAAGGTATAACCTCCTACGAGCAGTACTTC
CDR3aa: CASSQGITSYEQYF

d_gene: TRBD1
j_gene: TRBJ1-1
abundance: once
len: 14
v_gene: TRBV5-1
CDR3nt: TGCGCCACTGCGGCGACAGGGTCGAACACTGAAGCTTTCTTT
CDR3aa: CATAATGSNTEAFF

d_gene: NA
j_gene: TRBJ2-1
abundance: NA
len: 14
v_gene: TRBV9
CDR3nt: TGTGCCAGCAGCGTCGAGGACTTCTACAATGAGCAGTTCTTC
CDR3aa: CASSVEDFYNEQFF

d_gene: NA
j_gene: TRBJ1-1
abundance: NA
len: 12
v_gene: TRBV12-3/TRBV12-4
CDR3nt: TGTGCCAGCAGGGGAGGGAGCACTGAAGCTTTCTTT
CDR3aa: CASRGGSTEAFF

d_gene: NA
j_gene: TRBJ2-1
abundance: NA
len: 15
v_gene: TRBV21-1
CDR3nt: TGTGCCAGCAGCAAAGGAAAAAGGACTTGCAATGAGCAGTTCTTC
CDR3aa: CASSKGKRTCNEQFF

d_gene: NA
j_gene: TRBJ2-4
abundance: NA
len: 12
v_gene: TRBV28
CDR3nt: TGTGCCAGCAACCGGGAGAAAAACATTCAGTACTTC
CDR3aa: CASNREKNIQYF

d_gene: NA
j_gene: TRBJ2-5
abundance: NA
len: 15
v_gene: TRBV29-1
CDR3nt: TGCAGCGTTGTAGGTTTTCACAGTCCCCAAGAGACCCAGTACTTC
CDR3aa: CSVVGFHSPQETQYF

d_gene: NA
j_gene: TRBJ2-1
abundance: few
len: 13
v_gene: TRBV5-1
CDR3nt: TGCGCCAGCCGGGACCCTGCCTACAATGAGCAGTTCTTC
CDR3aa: CASRDPAYNEQFF

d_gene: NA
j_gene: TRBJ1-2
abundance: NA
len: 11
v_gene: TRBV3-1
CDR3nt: TGTGCCAGCAGTCAGGGTTATGGCTACACCTTC
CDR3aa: CASSQGYGYTF

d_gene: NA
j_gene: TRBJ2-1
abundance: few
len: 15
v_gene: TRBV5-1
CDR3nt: TGCGCCAGCAGCTTGGCGGGGGAAACGGTCGATGAGCAGTTCTTC
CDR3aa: CASSLAGETVDEQFF

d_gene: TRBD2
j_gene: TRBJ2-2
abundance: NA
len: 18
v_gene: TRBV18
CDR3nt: TGTGCCAGCTCTCCCGCCCGGACTAGACGTCTGAACACCGGGGAGCTGTTTTTT
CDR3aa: CASSPARTRRLNTGELFF

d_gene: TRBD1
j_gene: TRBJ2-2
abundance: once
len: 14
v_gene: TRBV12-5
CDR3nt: TGTGCTAGTGGCGCCGGGACAGGGTACGGGGAGCTGTTTTTT
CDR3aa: CASGAGTGYGELFF

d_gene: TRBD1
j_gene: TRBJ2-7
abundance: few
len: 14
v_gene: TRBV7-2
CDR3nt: TGTGCCAGCAGCTCCCGGGACAGGCTGACCGAGCAGTACTTC
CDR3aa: CASSSRDRLTEQYF

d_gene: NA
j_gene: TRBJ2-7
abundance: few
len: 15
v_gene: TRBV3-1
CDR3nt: TGTGCCAGCAGCGTCCCCAGCAAAGGGCGCCACGAGCAGTACTTC
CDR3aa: CASSVPSKGRHEQYF

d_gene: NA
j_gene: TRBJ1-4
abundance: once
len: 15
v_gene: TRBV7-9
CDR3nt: TGTGCCAGCAGCTTAGATAACAGGGTTAAGGAAAAACTGTTTTTT
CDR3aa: CASSLDNRVKEKLFF

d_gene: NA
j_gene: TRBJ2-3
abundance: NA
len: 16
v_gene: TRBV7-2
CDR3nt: TGTGCCAGCAGCTTAGTGGGAGGCAAACACACAGATACGCAGTATTTT
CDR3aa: CASSLVGGKHTDTQYF

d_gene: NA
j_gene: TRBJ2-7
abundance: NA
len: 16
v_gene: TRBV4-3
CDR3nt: TGCGCCAGCAGCCAAACCTTGGGACTGAATACCTACGAGCAGTACTTC
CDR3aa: CASSQTLGLNTYEQYF

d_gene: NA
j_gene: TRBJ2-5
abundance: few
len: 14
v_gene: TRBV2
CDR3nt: TGTGCCAGCATTGCTCAGGACGGTCGGGGGACCCAGTACTTC
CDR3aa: CASIAQDGRGTQYF

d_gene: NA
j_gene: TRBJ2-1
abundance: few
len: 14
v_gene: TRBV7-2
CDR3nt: TGTGCCAGCAGCTTGACGGGGACGGACAATGAGCAGTTCTTC
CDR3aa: CASSLTGTDNEQFF

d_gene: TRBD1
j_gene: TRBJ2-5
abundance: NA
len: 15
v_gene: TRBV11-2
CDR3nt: TGTGCCAGCAGCTTAGATCAGGGGGCCGGTCAGACCCAGTACTTC
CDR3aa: CASSLDQGAGQTQYF

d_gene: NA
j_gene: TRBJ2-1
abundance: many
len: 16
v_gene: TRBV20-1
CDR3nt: TGCAGTGCTAGACCCCCCGGGATTAGCTCCTACAATGAGCAGTTCTTC
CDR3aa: CSARPPGISSYNEQFF